This TCR beta chain was retrieved from a study of blood T cell repertoires in COVID-19. The CDR3 sequence is 17 residues long. The germline V gene has CDR1 LGHDT and CDR2 YNNKEL (reference sequence). V was trimmed by 2 bases and J by 0 bases, leaving 14 bases between them. Assay: immunoSEQ multiplex PCR; the TCRdb copy retains only in-frame clones and omits some. The sample yields 200,000 to 250,000 clones, around 80% seen once. The sequence derives from a man aged 60 to 69 who had recovered from COVID-19. The sample was PBMCs or T cells enriched from blood (not recorded which). J is TRBJ2-4 and V is TRBV3-1 (or the pseudogene TRBV3-2); perhaps TRBD1 as D (6 bases). Written as DNA, the CDR3 is TGTGCCAGCAGCCAAAGGGGGACCACCTTAGCCAAAAACATTCAGTACTTC. It specifies CASSQRGTTLAKNIQYF.